Listed below are T cell receptor beta chains from one sample, sequenced in a study of blood T cell repertoires in COVID-19. Libraries were prepared by immunoSEQ multiplex PCR; TCRdb keeps only in-frame clonotypes and omits some of them. Counted here are over 40,000 clones, around 80% occurring once; the ten biggest clones make up about a sixth. The sample consisted of peripheral blood. All receptors derive from a man aged 35 to 55 with acute or convalescent COVID-19. CDR3s include the opening cysteine and the closing phenylalanine or tryptophan. D genes are given only for firm matches. The size field is filled for only some rows; it gives once, few, many or a size class.

d_call clone_size j_call v_call cdr3_nt cdr3_aa
TRBD1 . TRBJ1-3 TRBV7-9 TGTGCCAGCAGCTTAGACCCGGGACAGGGAAACACCATATATTTT CASSLDPGQGNTIYF
TRBD2 once TRBJ2-3 TRBV24-1 TGTGCCACCAGGAGCGGGGTCAGCACAGATACGCAGTATTTT CATRSGVSTDTQYF
. . TRBJ2-1 TRBV12-3/TRBV12-4 TGTGCCAGCAGTTCCAGGGAGGTAGGGCAGTTCTTC CASSSREVGQFF
. . TRBJ1-5 TRBV10-3 TGTGCCATCAGTGGGAGGGCCACCCTTCAGCCCCAGCATTTT CAISGRATLQPQHF
. . TRBJ2-6 TRBV5-5 TGTGCCAGCATCATGAGAGGTGACTCTGGGGCCAACGTCCTGACTTTC CASIMRGDSGANVLTF
. . TRBJ1-5 TRBV27 TGTGCCAGCAGTCGAAACCGGGACATTCGTCAGCCCCAGCATTTT CASSRNRDIRQPQHF
. . TRBJ2-7 TRBV5-6 TGTGCCAGCAGCTTGTGGCTAATTACTACCTACGAGCAGTACTTC CASSLWLITTYEQYF
. . TRBJ1-5 TRBV19 TGTGCCAGTAGGGTGGCAGGGAACTCCCCCCAGCATTTT CASRVAGNSPQHF
. . TRBJ1-1 TRBV10-3 TGTGCCATCAGTCGGGATACCTTTGAAGCTTTCTTT CAISRDTFEAFF
. . TRBJ2-4 TRBV15 TGTGCCACCAGCAGAGATCCGGGGGAAAACATTCAGTACTTC CATSRDPGENIQYF
. . TRBJ2-5 TRBV5-1 TGCGCCAGCAGCTTTGGACTCAGAGCGCAAGAGACCCAGTACTTC CASSFGLRAQETQYF
. . TRBJ1-2 TRBV6-5 TGTGCCAGCAGGGGAGATAACTATGGCTACACCTTC CASRGDNYGYTF
TRBD2 . TRBJ2-2 TRBV7-2 TGTGCCAGCAGCTTAGCGTCTAGCGGGGGCTCGGGGTCCGGGGAGCTGTTTTTT CASSLASSGGSGSGELFF
. . TRBJ1-4 TRBV3-1/TRBV3-2 TGTGCCAGCAGCCAACGGTATGCAACTAATGAAAAACTGTTTTTT CASSQRYATNEKLFF
. . TRBJ1-2 TRBV30 TGTGCCGAAGGTGAGGACTATGGCTACACCTTC CAEGEDYGYTF
. . TRBJ2-5 TRBV5-5 TGTGCCAGCAGCCGGGACACTGGGGAGACCCAGTACTTC CASSRDTGETQYF
TRBD1 . TRBJ1-3 TRBV5-1 TGCGCCAGCAGCTACTCAGGGGGCTCGGACACCATATATTTT CASSYSGGSDTIYF
TRBD1 . TRBJ1-1 TRBV10-3 TGTGCCACCAGGGGGGCAAACACTGAAGCTTTCTTT CATRGANTEAFF
TRBD1 . TRBJ2-2 TRBV10-1 TGCGCCAGCAGCTCCGGGACAGCGAACACCGGGGAGCTGTTTTTT CASSSGTANTGELFF
. . TRBJ1-1 TRBV9 TGTGCCAGCAGCGTAGATTGGCTGTCGAACACTGAAGCTTTCTTT CASSVDWLSNTEAFF
. . TRBJ1-3 TRBV9 TGTGCCAGCAGCGCAGGATCGGTTATATCTGGAAACACCATATATTTT CASSAGSVISGNTIYF
. . TRBJ1-2 TRBV18 TGTGCCAGCTCCCCAGACCGGGGTCTCTATGGCTACACCTTC CASSPDRGLYGYTF
. . TRBJ2-3 TRBV24-1 TGTGCCACCAGTTCGTCCCGGGACAACCAAGATACGCAGTATTTT CATSSSRDNQDTQYF